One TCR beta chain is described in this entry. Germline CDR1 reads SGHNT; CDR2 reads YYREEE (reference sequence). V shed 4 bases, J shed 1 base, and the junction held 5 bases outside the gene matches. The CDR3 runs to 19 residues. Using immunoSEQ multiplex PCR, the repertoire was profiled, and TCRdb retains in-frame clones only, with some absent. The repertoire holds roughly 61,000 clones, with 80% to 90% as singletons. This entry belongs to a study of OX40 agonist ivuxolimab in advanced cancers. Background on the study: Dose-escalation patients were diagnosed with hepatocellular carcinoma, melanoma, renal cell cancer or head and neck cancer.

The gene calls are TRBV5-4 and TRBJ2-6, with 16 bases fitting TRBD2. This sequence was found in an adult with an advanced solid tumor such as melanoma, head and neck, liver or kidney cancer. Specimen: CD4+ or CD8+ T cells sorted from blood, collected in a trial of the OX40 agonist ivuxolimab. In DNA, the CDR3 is TGTGCCAGCAGCAGGGGACTAGCGGGAGGGCGATCTGGGGCCAACGTCCTGACTTTC. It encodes CASSRGLAGGRSGANVLTF.